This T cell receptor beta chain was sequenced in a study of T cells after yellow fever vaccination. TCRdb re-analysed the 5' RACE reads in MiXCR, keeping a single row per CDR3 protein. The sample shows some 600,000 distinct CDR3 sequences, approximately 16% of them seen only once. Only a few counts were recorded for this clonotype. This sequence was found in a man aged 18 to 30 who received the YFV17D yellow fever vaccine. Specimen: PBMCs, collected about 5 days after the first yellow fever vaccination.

The CDR3 spells CASSPSGTGSYEQYV. CDR3 coding DNA: TGTGCCAGCTCACCGAGTGGGACAGGTTCCTACGAGCAGTACGTC. The chain uses TRBV18 and TRBJ2-7; 8 bases align to TRBD1. Germline V lookup: CDR1 KGHSH, CDR2 LQKENI. After removal of 3 bases from V and 1 base from J, the junction contained 5 bases not matched to a gene. The CDR3 sequence is 15 residues long.